These 20 T cell receptor beta chains were all obtained from the same sample, sequenced in a study of beta chain features in type 1 diabetes (dated by TCRdb to 2016 to 2019). The library was prepared using the immunoSEQ multiplex PCR assay. The entire isolated RNA was reverse transcribed using the High Capacity cDNA Reverse Transcription Kit, and thus expressed TCRB transcripts were sequenced. Not all clones reach the TCRdb copy of this immuneACCESS table, which keeps in-frame sequences only. Checked studies attribute under half of the gap to unresolved V genes and leave the rest unexplained. The sample table shows over 500,000 clones, and 15% are seen once. Of the sample, approximately 0.087% falls within the top ten clones. The sequenced material came from naive CD4+ T cells from blood. The sample's cell subset or site label, decoded: true naive CD4+ T cells. The receptors shown here come from a man between 18 and 35 years old in good health.

V gene TRBV4-2 combines with J gene TRBJ2-2, with D tentatively TRBD2 (5 bases). Germline lookup yields CDR1 LGHNA and CDR2 YNFKEQ. V was cut by 8 bases and J by 0 bases, with 13 bases left in between. CDR3 length: 15 residues. The CDR3 sequence is CASLPGITNTGELFF. DNA for the CDR3: TGTGCCAGCTTACCCGGGATAACGAACACCGGGGAGCTGTTTTTT.

The V and J genes are TRBV28 and TRBJ2-7, with 7 bases fitting TRBD2. The germline gives CDR1 MDHEN, CDR2 SYDVKM. V gave up 6 bases and J gave up 5 bases; unmatched junction bases: 13. The CDR3 has 15 residues. CDR3 protein: CASRPGAAGRDEQYF. CDR3 DNA sequence: TGTGCCAGCAGGCCCGGGGCGGCAGGGAGGGACGAGCAGTACTTC.

The chain employs TRBV7-2 and TRBJ2-4; no clear D. V was cut by 2 bases and J by 0 bases, with 17 bases left in between. Germline CDR1 reads SGHTA; CDR2 reads FQGNSA. CDR3 length: 18 residues. The chain's CDR3 is CASSLPGQATLAKNIQYF. CDR3 in DNA: TGTGCCAGCAGCTTACCTGGGCAGGCTACACTAGCCAAAAACATTCAGTACTTC. The whole variable domain, filled in from reference TRBV7-2 and TRBJ2-4, reads GAGVSQSPSNKVTEKGKDVELRCDPISGHTALYWYRQSLGQGLEFLIYFQGNSAPDKSGLPSDRFSAERTGGSVSTLTIQRTQQEDSAVYLCASSLPGQATLAKNIQYFGAGTRLSVL.

This clone has only a few counts. The gene calls are TRBV6-6 and TRBJ2-2; tentative D call: TRBD1 (6 bases). The germline V gene has CDR1 MNHNY and CDR2 SVGAGI (reference sequence). Trimming left V 6 bases short and J 2 bases short, with 13 bases between. The CDR3 loop spans 15 amino acids. For the CDR3, the DNA is TGTGCCAGCAGCCCCCCGACAGGAAACACCGGGGAGCTGTTTTTT. Its translation is CASSPPTGNTGELFF.

This sequence joins TRBV12-5 and TRBJ1-1, with 7 bases that match TRBD1. The CDR3 is 15 residues long. Germline V CDR1 and CDR2: LGHNT, FRNRAP. V trimming: 0 bases; J trimming: 0 bases; junction bases outside the gene matches: 1. The chain's CDR3 is CASGLVRGVNTEAFF. The CDR3, as DNA: TGTGCTAGTGGTTTGGTCAGGGGGGTGAACACTGAAGCTTTCTTT.

This clone was seen a single time. The chain recombines TRBV6-5 with TRBJ2-3, with TRBD1 matching over 8 bases. The J segment lost 2 bases and the V segment lost 2 bases, leaving 3 bases of the junction unmatched. This CDR3 has 15 residues. Germline lookup yields CDR1 MNHEY and CDR2 SVGAGI. CDR3 in amino acids: CASSYQGANTDTQYF. The CDR3 DNA reads TGTGCCAGCAGTTACCAGGGGGCTAACACAGATACGCAGTATTTT.

The chain uses TRBV14 and TRBJ2-7; TRBD1 matches at 8 bases. CDR3 length: 15 amino acids. Per germline, CDR1 SGHDN and CDR2 FVKESK. The junction had 7 bases not matched to a gene; V was cut back by 2 bases and J by 4 bases. The CDR3 sequence is CASSQNPDRVYEQYF. The CDR3 DNA reads as TGTGCCAGCAGCCAAAACCCGGACAGGGTATACGAGCAGTACTTC.

In this sample, this clone turned up a few times. The chain couples TRBV11-2 to TRBJ2-5; 8 nucleotides agree with TRBD1. The V and J ends lost 6 bases and 5 bases, in that order; junction bases with no gene match: 11. The CDR3 is made up of 15 amino acids. The germline gives CDR1 SGHAT, CDR2 FQNNGV. Here the CDR3 DNA reads TGTGCCAGCAGACTCAGGGGGCTCAACATGGAGACCCAGTACTTC. The encoded protein is CASRLRGLNMETQYF.

This sequence joins TRBV19 and TRBJ1-2, with 7 nucleotides matching TRBD1. Germline values: CDR1 LNHDA, CDR2 SQIVND (reference sequence). V lost 1 base and J lost 2; bases outside the gene matches: 4. The CDR3 is 15 amino acids. The CDR3 region has the DNA TGTGCCAGTAGTATAGCTGACAGGGTCAACTATGGCTACACCTTC. The encoded protein is CASSIADRVNYGYTF.

This clone was seen only a few times. The V and J genes are TRBV28 and TRBJ2-5, with 7 bases lining up with TRBD2. Trimming removed 4 bases from V and 2 bases from J; junction bases left unmatched: 4. Germline V gene data show CDR1 as MDHEN and CDR2 as SYDVKM. The length of the CDR3 is 14 residues. The CDR3 DNA follows: TGTGCCAGCAGTTCCGGGACTACGCAAGAGACCCAGTACTTC. This gives the protein CASSSGTTQETQYF.

This sequence joins TRBV20-1 and TRBJ2-5; D possibly corresponds to TRBD1 (6 bases). CDR3 size: 11 residues. Germline V lookup: CDR1 DFQATT, CDR2 SNEGSKA (reference sequence). Trimming left V 6 bases short and J 7 bases short, with 12 bases between. CDR3 loop: CSATLRGTQYF. The CDR3 region has the DNA TGCAGTGCAACCCTCAGGGGGACCCAGTACTTC.

V is TRBV29-1 and J is TRBJ2-3; the D gene is possibly TRBD2 (6 bases). The CDR3 runs 14 residues. Germline CDR1 is SQVTM and CDR2 is ANQGSEA. The V and J ends lost 5 bases and 4 bases respectively, with 16 bases between them. CDR3 residues: CSVQDAPGADTQYF. The CDR3 DNA follows: TGCAGCGTTCAGGACGCCCCGGGGGCAGATACGCAGTATTTT.

This clone was detected a few times. The chain has TRBV28 and TRBJ2-7, with D maybe TRBD1 (7 bases). Germline-derived CDR1 and CDR2 are MDHEN and SYDVKM. The CDR3 has 14 residues. Trimming removed 6 bases at V and 3 bases at J, with 15 bases between. Written as DNA, the CDR3 is TGTGCCAGCAGGACGGCAGGGGGGAACTACGAGCAGTACTTC. The encoded protein is CASRTAGGNYEQYF.

This clone was observed once. The V and J genes are TRBV27 and TRBJ2-7; D assignment may be TRBD1 or TRBD2 (5 bases each). The germline V gene has CDR1 MNHEY and CDR2 SMNVEV (reference sequence). The germline V and J ends were trimmed by 5 bases and 2 bases, with 13 bases remaining between them. CDR3 length equals 14 residues. The CDR3 sequence is CASSPDGAAYEQYF. CDR3 DNA: TGTGCCAGCAGTCCAGACGGGGCAGCCTACGAGCAGTACTTC.

This clone has just a few counts. The chain combines TRBV5-1 with TRBJ1-2; 7 positions match TRBD1. This CDR3 is 14 amino acids long. The junction had 4 bases not matched to a gene; V was cut back by 0 bases and J by 5 bases. Germline loops: CDR1 SGHRS, CDR2 YFSETQ. The CDR3 DNA reads as TGCGCCAGCAGCTTGGCGGGGACAGATTATGGCTACACCTTC. Amino acids: CASSLAGTDYGYTF. Full variable domain (remainder filled in from reference TRBV5-1 and TRBJ1-2): KAGVTQTPRYLIKTRGQQVTLSCSPISGHRSVSWYQQTPGQGLQFLFEYFSETQRNKGNFPGRFSGRQFSNSRSEMNVSTLELGDSALYLCASSLAGTDYGYTFGSGTRLTVV.

This clone was counted a few times. This chain joins TRBV6-5 and TRBJ2-7; D tentatively fits TRBD1 or TRBD2 (5 bases each). There are 15 residues in the CDR3. The V and J ends lost 6 bases and 4 bases respectively, with 19 bases between them. Germline assignment: CDR1 MNHEY and CDR2 SVGAGI. The CDR3 protein is CASRRYRTSGYEQYF. The CDR3 nucleotides read TGTGCCAGCAGACGATACAGGACCTCGGGGTACGAGCAGTACTTC.

The V gene is TRBV4-2, the J gene TRBJ1-2, with TRBD1 matching 7 bases. This CDR3 region has 14 residues. Germline V CDR1 and CDR2: LGHNA, YNFKEQ. Losses at the gene ends were 0 bases for V and 5 bases for J; bases not matched to a gene: 3. The CDR3 DNA is TGTGCCAGCAGCCAAGAAGAGGGGGCTTATGGCTACACCTTC. The encoded protein is CASSQEEGAYGYTF.

The gene calls are TRBV28 and TRBJ1-2; 9 bases are a match to TRBD1. Germline-derived CDR1 and CDR2 are MDHEN and SYDVKM. The V segment lost 7 bases and the J segment 3 bases; nucleotides outside the gene matches: 9. There are 15 residues in the CDR3. This CDR3 reads CASKGNRGQDYGYTF. As DNA, the CDR3 is TGTGCCAGCAAAGGGAACAGGGGGCAGGACTATGGCTACACCTTC.

The chain is built from TRBV7-2 and TRBJ2-5; D may be TRBD1 or TRBD2 (5 bases each). This CDR3 has 14 residues. The germline V gene has CDR1 SGHTA and CDR2 FQGNSA. V lost 5 bases and J 5 bases, leaving 15 bases between the germline ends. The CDR3 is CASSGRGARETQYF. CDR3 DNA sequence: TGTGCCAGCAGCGGGAGAGGGGCTAGGGAGACCCAGTACTTC.

This clone has a handful of counts. The chain uses TRBV28 and TRBJ2-1, with unresolved D. The CDR3 has 9 residues. Looked up from germline, CDR1 is MDHEN and CDR2 is SYDVKM. DNA for the CDR3: TGTGGGAGTGGCAATGAGCAGTTCTTC. This gives the protein CGSGNEQFF.